The 15 T cell receptor beta chains listed next were all sequenced from one sample in a study of lymphopenia after photon versus proton radiotherapy. Using immunoSEQ multiplex PCR, the repertoire was profiled, and TCRdb retains in-frame clones only, with some absent. Here the sample spans over 10,000 clones, about 87% being singletons. The specimen was peripheral blood, collected from a patient treated with photon-based radiotherapy. Receptor source: a man aged 55-75 years with pancreatic cancer.

The chain uses TRBV9 and TRBJ1-2; a possible D gene is TRBD1 (6 bases). The CDR3 has 15 amino acids. V shed 3 bases and J shed 8 bases, with 20 bases lying between them. Germline CDR1 reads SGDLS; CDR2 reads YYNGEE. The CDR3 DNA reads as TGTGCCAGCAGCGATCGGACAGAACTTTACGGCGGCTACACCTTC. It yields the protein CASSDRTELYGGYTF.

The J gene is TRBJ2-1, the V gene TRBV5-1, with 10 bases fitting TRBD1. The germline gives CDR1 SGHRS, CDR2 YFSETQ. The junction had 11 bases not matched to a gene; V was cut back by 4 bases and J by 1 base. The CDR3 is 18 residues long. The CDR3: CASSPRDRGSSSYNEQFF. The CDR3 bases are TGCGCCAGCAGCCCCCGGGACAGGGGCTCCAGTTCCTACAATGAGCAGTTCTTC.

The rearrangement joins TRBV6-5 to TRBJ2-5, with D perhaps TRBD1 (5 bases). This CDR3 spans 14 amino acids. V dropped 2 bases and J dropped 5 bases, with 12 bases sitting between them. Germline V gene data show CDR1 as MNHEY and CDR2 as SVGAGI. The CDR3 DNA follows: TGTGCCAGCAGTTACGTCAGGGCCGGTGAGACCCAGTACTTC. Residues: CASSYVRAGETQYF.

This clone was counted between two and nine times. The gene calls are TRBV2 and TRBJ2-3; 8 bases are a match to TRBD2. The J segment lost 1 base and the V segment lost 5 bases, leaving 5 bases of the junction unmatched. Germline CDR1 reads SNHLY; CDR2 reads FYNNEI. CDR3 length: 15 residues. CDR3 protein: CASSSSGGGTDTQYF. CDR3 sequence (DNA): TGTGCCAGCAGTTCGAGCGGGGGTGGCACAGATACGCAGTATTTT.

This chain uses TRBV5-4 with TRBJ2-1; 16 bases align to TRBD2. Per germline, CDR1 SGHNT and CDR2 YYREEE (reference sequence). After removal of 4 bases from V and 14 bases from J, the junction contained 9 bases not matched to a gene. There are 15 residues in the CDR3. CDR3 residues: CASSGSGTSGGAKFF. CDR3 sequence (DNA): TGTGCCAGCAGCGGTTCCGGGACTAGCGGGGGGGCCAAGTTCTTC.

The chain uses TRBV6-1 and TRBJ2-7; D is possibly TRBD1 (5 bases). Germline V CDR1 and CDR2: MNHNS, SASEGT. V was trimmed by 0 bases and J by 2 bases, leaving 14 bases between them. The CDR3 has 16 amino acids. The CDR3 bases are TGTGCCAGCAGTGAAGCTGACAGACGTCCAGCCTACGAGCAGTACTTC. Translated, it gives CASSEADRRPAYEQYF.

This clone appeared a single time. The chain carries TRBV5-1 and TRBJ1-2; D is possibly TRBD1 (5 bases). V was trimmed by 4 bases and J by 4 bases, leaving 11 bases between them. In germline, CDR1 is SGHRS, CDR2 YFSETQ. The CDR3 is 13 amino acids. In nucleotides, the CDR3 is TGCGCCAGCAGCCTGGACAACGGCTATGGCTACACCTTC. Protein sequence: CASSLDNGYGYTF.

The chain recombines TRBV9 with TRBJ2-1, with D possibly matching TRBD2 (6 bases). Between the trimmed V and J ends, which lost 2 bases and 6 bases, there was a span of 21 bases. This CDR3 spans 17 amino acids. Germline V lookup: CDR1 SGDLS, CDR2 YYNGEE. The CDR3: CASSVKPPGAWGNEQFF. The CDR3 DNA reads TGTGCCAGCAGCGTGAAACCTCCGGGAGCCTGGGGCAATGAGCAGTTCTTC.

The chain carries TRBV9 and TRBJ1-2; D may be TRBD1 (5 bases). This CDR3 region has 13 residues. Trimming left V 4 bases short and J 4 bases short, with 11 bases between. The germline CDR1 and CDR2 sequences are SGDLS and YYNGEE. CDR3: CASSKQDGYGYTF. As DNA, the CDR3 is TGTGCCAGCAGCAAACAGGATGGCTATGGCTACACCTTC.

This chain links TRBV9 with TRBJ2-4; D possibly corresponds to TRBD1 (5 bases). Germline V gives CDR1 SGDLS, CDR2 YYNGEE. V was clipped by 0 bases and J by 5 bases, with 12 bases between them. The CDR3 extends over 15 amino acids. In DNA, the CDR3 is TGTGCCAGCAGCGTAGTCCCAGGGCTACAAAACATTCAGTACTTC. Translated, it gives CASSVVPGLQNIQYF.

CDR3 amino acids: CASSESPNQPQHF. CDR3 coding DNA: TGTGCCAGCAGTGAGAGTCCGAATCAGCCCCAGCATTTT. This chain links TRBV7-9 with TRBJ1-5; D call uncertain. CDR1 is SEHNR, CDR2 FQNEAQ, per germline (reference sequence). The CDR3 runs to 13 residues. V lost 6 bases and J lost 4, with 10 bases in between.

V usage is TRBV14 and J usage is TRBJ2-1; a weak D match, TRBD1 (5 bases). The CDR3 has 14 residues. With 3 bases removed from V and 6 bases from J, the gap between germline ends came to 12 bases. The germline V gene encodes CDR1 SGHDN and CDR2 FVKESK. CDR3 protein: CASSQHLGANEQFF. CDR3 sequence (DNA): TGTGCCAGCAGCCAGCACCTAGGGGCCAATGAGCAGTTCTTC. Drawing the rest from reference TRBV14 and TRBJ2-1, the complete variable domain is EAGVTQFPSHSVIEKGQTVTLRCDPISGHDNLYWYRRVMGKEIKFLLHFVKESKQDESGMPNNRFLAERTGGTYSTLKVQPAELEDSGVYFCASSQHLGANEQFFGPGTRLTVL.

The genes are TRBV18 and TRBJ1-4; 12 bases map to TRBD1. The CDR3 is 17 residues long. The V segment lost 2 bases and the J segment 7 bases; nucleotides outside the gene matches: 8. The germline V gene encodes CDR1 KGHSH and CDR2 LQKENI. The CDR3 nucleotides read TGTGCCAGCTCACCAGTCCCGGGACAGGGGGCTCTTGAAAAACTGTTTTTT. Translated, it gives CASSPVPGQGALEKLFF.

Written as DNA, the CDR3 is TGCAGTGGGGGAAGCAAAAACATTCAGTACTTC. It codes for CSGGSKNIQYF. This chain connects TRBV20-1 to TRBJ2-4; unclear D gene. Germline-derived CDR1 and CDR2 are DFQATT and SNEGSKA (reference sequence). With 7 bases removed from V and 3 bases from J, the gap between germline ends came to 7 bases. The CDR3 runs 11 residues.

This clone was observed a single time. The chain is built from TRBV5-6 and TRBJ2-7; no clear D. Germline-derived CDR1 and CDR2 are SGHDT and YYEEEE. V lost 7 bases to trimming and J lost 3 bases, with 11 bases between them. The CDR3 is 12 residues long. The CDR3 nucleotides are TGTGCCAGCCACTTGCCGGGCTACGAGCAGTACTTC. It codes for CASHLPGYEQYF.